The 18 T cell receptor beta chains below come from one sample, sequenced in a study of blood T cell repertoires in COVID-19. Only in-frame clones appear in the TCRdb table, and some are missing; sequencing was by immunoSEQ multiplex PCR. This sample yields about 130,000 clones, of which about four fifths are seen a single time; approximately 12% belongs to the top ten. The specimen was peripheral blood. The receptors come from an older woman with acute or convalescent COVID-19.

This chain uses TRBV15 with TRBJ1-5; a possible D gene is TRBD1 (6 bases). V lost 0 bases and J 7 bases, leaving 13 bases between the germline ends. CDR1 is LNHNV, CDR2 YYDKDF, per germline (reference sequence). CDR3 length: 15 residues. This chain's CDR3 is CATSRDRQARQPQHF. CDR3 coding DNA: TGTGCCACCAGCAGAGATCGACAGGCTCGACAGCCCCAGCATTTT.

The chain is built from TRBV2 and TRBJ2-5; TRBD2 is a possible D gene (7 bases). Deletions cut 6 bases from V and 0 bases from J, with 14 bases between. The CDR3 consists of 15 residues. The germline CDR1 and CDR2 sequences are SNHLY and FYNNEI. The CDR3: CASSPTGGHQETQYF. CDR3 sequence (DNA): TGTGCCAGCAGCCCGACGGGGGGCCACCAAGAGACCCAGTACTTC.

The CDR3 region has the DNA TGTGCCAGCTCACATGGGACAGGGGGCGTAATAAATGAAAAACTGTTTTTT. It codes for CASSHGTGGVINEKLFF. This sequence joins TRBV18 and TRBJ1-4; 12 nucleotides align to TRBD1. The CDR3 is made up of 17 amino acids. Germline assignment: CDR1 KGHSH and CDR2 LQKENI. V was clipped by 4 bases and J by 5 bases; unmatched bases: 8.

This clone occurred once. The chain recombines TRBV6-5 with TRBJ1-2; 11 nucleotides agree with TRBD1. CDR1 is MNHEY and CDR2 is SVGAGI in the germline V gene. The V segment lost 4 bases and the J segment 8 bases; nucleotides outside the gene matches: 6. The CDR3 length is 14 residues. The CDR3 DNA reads TGTGCCAGCAGTTGGGACAGGGGGAGTCCGGGCTACACCTTC. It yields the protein CASSWDRGSPGYTF.

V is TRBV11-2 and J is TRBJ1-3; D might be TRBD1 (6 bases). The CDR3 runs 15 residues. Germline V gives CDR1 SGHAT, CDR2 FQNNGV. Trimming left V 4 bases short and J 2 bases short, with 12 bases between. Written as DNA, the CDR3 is TGTGCCAGCAGCTCCACGACAGGACCTGGAAACACCATATATTTT. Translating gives CASSSTTGPGNTIYF.

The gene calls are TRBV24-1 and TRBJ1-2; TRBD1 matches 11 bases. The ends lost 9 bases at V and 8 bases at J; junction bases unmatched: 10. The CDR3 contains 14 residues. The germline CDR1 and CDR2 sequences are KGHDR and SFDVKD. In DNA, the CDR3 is TGTGCCACCGCCGACGGACAGGGGGCTGGGGGCTACACCTTC. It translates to CATADGQGAGGYTF.

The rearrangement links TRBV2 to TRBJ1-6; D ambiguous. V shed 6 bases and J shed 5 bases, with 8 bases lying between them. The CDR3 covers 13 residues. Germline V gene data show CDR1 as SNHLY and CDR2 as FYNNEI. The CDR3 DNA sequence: TGTGCCAGCAGACAGACCGATAATTCACCCCTCCACTTT. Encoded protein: CASRQTDNSPLHF.

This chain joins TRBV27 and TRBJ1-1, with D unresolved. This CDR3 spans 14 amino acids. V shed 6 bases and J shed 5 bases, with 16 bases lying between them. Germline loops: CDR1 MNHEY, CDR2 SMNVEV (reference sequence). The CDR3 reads CASSPVGGTTEAFF. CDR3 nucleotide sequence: TGTGCCAGCAGCCCAGTTGGAGGCACGACTGAAGCTTTCTTT.

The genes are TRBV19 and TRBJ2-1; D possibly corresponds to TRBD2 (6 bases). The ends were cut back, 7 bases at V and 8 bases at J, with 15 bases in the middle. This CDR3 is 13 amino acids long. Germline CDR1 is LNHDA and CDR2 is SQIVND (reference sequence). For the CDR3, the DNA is TGTGCCAGTAAAGACGGGGGAGAGTATGAGCAGTTCTTC. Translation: CASKDGGEYEQFF.

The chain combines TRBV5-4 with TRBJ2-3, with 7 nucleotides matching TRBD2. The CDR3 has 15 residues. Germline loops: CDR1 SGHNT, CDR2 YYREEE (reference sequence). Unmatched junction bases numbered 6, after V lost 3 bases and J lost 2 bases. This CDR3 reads CASSSAGDPTDTQYF. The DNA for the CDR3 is TGTGCCAGCAGCTCCGCGGGGGACCCCACAGATACGCAGTATTTT. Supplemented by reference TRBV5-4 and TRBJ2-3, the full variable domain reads ETGVTQSPTHLIKTRGQQVTLRCSSQSGHNTVSWYQQALGQGPQFIFQYYREEENGRGNFPPRFSGLQFPNYSSELNVNALELDDSALYLCASSSAGDPTDTQYFGPGTRLTVL.

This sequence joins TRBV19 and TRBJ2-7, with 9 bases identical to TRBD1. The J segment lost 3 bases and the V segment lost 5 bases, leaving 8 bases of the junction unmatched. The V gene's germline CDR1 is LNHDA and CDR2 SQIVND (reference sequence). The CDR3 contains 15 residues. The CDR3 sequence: CASSVTGQGGYEQYF. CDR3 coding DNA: TGTGCCAGTAGTGTGACGGGACAGGGAGGCTACGAGCAGTACTTC.

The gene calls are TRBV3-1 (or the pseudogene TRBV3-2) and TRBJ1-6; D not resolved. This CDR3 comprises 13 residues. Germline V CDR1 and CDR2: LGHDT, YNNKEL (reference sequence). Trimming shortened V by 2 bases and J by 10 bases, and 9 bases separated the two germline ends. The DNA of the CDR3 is TGTGCCAGCAGCCAAATGAGGGTATCACCCCTCCACTTT. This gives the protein CASSQMRVSPLHF.

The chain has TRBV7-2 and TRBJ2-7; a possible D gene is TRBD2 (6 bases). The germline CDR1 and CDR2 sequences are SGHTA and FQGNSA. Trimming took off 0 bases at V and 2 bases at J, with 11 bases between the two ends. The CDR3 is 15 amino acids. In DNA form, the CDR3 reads TGTGCCAGCAGCTTAGCGCCTGGGGGGACCTACGAGCAGTACGTC. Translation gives CASSLAPGGTYEQYV.

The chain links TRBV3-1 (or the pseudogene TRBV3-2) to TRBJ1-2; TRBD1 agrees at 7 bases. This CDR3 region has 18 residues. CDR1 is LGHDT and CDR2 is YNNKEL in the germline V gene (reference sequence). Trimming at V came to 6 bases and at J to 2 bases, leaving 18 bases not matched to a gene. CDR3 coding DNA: TGTGCCAGCAGTTTGAGGTCAGCGCCAGGGGGTGCGAACTATGGCTACACCTTC. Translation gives CASSLRSAPGGANYGYTF.

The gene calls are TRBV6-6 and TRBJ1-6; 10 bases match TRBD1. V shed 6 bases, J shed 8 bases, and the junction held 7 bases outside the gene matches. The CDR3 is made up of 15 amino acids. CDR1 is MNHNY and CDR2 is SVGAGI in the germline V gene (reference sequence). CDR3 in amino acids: CASRGTGTGDSPLHF. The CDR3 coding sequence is TGTGCCAGCAGGGGGACCGGGACAGGGGATTCACCCCTCCACTTT.

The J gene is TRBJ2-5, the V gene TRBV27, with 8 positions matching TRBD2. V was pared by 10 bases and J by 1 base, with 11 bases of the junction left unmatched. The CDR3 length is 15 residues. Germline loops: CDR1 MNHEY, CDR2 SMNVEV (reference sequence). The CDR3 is CATRRAGGSQETQYF. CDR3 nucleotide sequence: TGTGCCACCCGACGGGCGGGGGGTTCCCAAGAGACCCAGTACTTC.

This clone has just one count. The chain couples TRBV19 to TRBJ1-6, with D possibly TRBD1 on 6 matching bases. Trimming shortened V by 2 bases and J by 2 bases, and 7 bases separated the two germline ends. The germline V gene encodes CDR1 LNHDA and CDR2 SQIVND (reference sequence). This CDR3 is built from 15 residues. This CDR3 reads CASSIQGPYNSPLHF. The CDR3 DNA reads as TGTGCCAGTAGTATACAGGGGCCCTATAATTCACCCCTCCACTTT.

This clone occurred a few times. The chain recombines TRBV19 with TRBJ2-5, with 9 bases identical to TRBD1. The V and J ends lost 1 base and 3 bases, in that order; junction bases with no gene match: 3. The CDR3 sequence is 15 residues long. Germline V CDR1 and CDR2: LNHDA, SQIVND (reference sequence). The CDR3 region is CASSIGGTGKETQYF. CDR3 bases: TGTGCCAGTAGTATAGGTGGGACAGGGAAAGAGACCCAGTACTTC.